These 5 T cell receptor beta chains were sequenced from one sample in a study of sequential checkpoint blockade in melanoma. Treatment noted: randomized to nivolumab then ipilimumab (arm A) or the reverse (arm B). Repertoires were generated with immunoSEQ multiplex PCR, while TCRdb's copy carries only in-frame clones and drops some. The sample comprises fewer than 40,000 clones, 70% to 90% of which are singletons, and approximately 13% rests with the top ten. The sequenced sample was CD8+ T cells sorted from blood (inferred from file names), obtained from a patient given nivolumab and ipilimumab in sequence. These TCRs come from a human donor with melanoma.

This clone is a singleton in its sample. The genes are TRBV5-4 and TRBJ2-1; TRBD2 matches at 10 bases. Germline CDR1 is SGHNT and CDR2 is YYREEE (reference sequence). The CDR3 consists of 15 residues. V shed 2 bases and J 2 bases; nucleotides not matched to a gene: 1. The CDR3 region has the DNA TGTGCCAGCAGCTTAGGACTAGCGGCCTACAATGAGCAGTTCTTC. This encodes CASSLGLAAYNEQFF.

CDR3 sequence reads: CASSLVGIVGEQYF. The DNA of the CDR3 is TGTGCCAGCAGTTTGGTCGGGATCGTGGGCGAGCAGTACTTC. The V and J genes are TRBV27 and TRBJ2-7; weak D call: TRBD2 (5 bases). V gave up 3 bases and J gave up 6 bases, with 15 bases separating them. The CDR3 contains 14 residues. Germline V gives CDR1 MNHEY, CDR2 SMNVEV (reference sequence).

This chain links TRBV4-1 with TRBJ2-7; TRBD1 aligns across 9 bases. The ends lost 6 bases at V and 6 bases at J; junction bases unmatched: 9. CDR1 MGHRA and CDR2 YSYEKL come from the germline V gene. The CDR3 contains 14 residues. The CDR3 is CASSPDRGRREQYF. The CDR3 DNA is TGCGCCAGCAGTCCGGACAGGGGACGTCGCGAGCAGTACTTC.

A few counts support this clone. The chain links TRBV5-8 to TRBJ1-3, with TRBD1 identical over 10 bases. The CDR3 spans 14 residues. Germline V CDR1 and CDR2: SGHTS, YDEGEE. The ends lost 2 bases at V and 9 bases at J; junction bases unmatched: 5. The CDR3 sequence: CASSFGTGESTIYF. As DNA, the CDR3 is TGTGCCAGCAGCTTCGGGACAGGGGAGAGCACCATATATTTT.

The V and J genes are TRBV5-6 and TRBJ2-5, with 7 bases matching TRBD2. The J call is doubtful: the DNA matches TRBJ2-7 better. Per the germline V gene, CDR1 is SGHDT and CDR2 is YYEEEE. This CDR3 comprises 15 residues. CDR3 sequence: CASSLGGGGPHEQYF. Here the CDR3 DNA reads TGTGCCAGCAGCTTGGGTGGGGGGGGACCCCACGAGCAGTACTTC.